The 10 T cell receptor beta chains in this list originate from one sample, sequenced in a study of molecular identifiers for immune sequencing clone quantification. Via MiXCR, TCRdb re-called the PCR reads, giving one row per CDR3 protein. The sample yields about 510,000 distinct CDR3 sequences, about a fifth seen once. The sequenced sample was naive CD8+ T cells from blood, with Jurkat cell RNA spiked in. Subset indicated: FACS-sorted CD8+CD4-CCR7+CD45RA+ naive T cells. These receptors all stem from a human donor in good health. Some libraries in this study had Jurkat cell RNA spiked in.

This clonotype has just a few counts. The chain has TRBV15 and TRBJ2-3, with a weak D call TRBD1 (5 bases). Germline CDR1 and CDR2: LNHNV and YYDKDF (reference sequence). V gave up 5 bases and J gave up 6 bases, with 15 bases separating them. The CDR3 has 14 amino acids. The CDR3 protein is CATSGQFIVDTQYF. CDR3 nucleotide sequence: TGTGCCACCAGCGGACAATTTATCGTGGATACGCAGTATTTT.

This clonotype was found many times. The chain combines TRBV5-1 with TRBJ1-1; possible D gene TRBD1, 5 bases. Germline lookup yields CDR1 SGHRS and CDR2 YFSETQ. V lost 4 bases to trimming and J lost 4 bases, with 11 bases between them. CDR3 length equals 13 residues. The CDR3 sequence: CASSDGGSTEAFF. The CDR3 bases are TGCGCCAGCAGCGATGGGGGGTCCACTGAAGCTTTCTTT.

This clonotype has just a few counts. The genes are TRBV29-1 and TRBJ2-7; 7 bases match TRBD2. J was trimmed by 4 bases and V by 7 bases; bases with no gene match: 4. The germline V gene encodes CDR1 SQVTM and CDR2 ANQGSEA. The CDR3 totals 11 residues. CDR3 sequence: CSASGGYEQYF. In DNA, the CDR3 is TGCAGCGCCTCCGGGGGGTACGAGCAGTACTTC.

This clonotype was counted ten times or more. The V call is TRBV30, the J call TRBJ1-1, with D perhaps matching TRBD1 (5 bases). The V end was cut by 4 bases, the J end by 4 bases, with 13 bases between. Germline V gene data show CDR1 as GTSNPN and CDR2 as SVGIG (reference sequence). This CDR3 has 13 amino acids. The CDR3 nucleotides are TGTGCCTGGAACTCTCAGGGAGGCACTGAAGCTTTCTTT. Encoded protein: CAWNSQGGTEAFF.

J is TRBJ2-5 and V is TRBV9; D is perhaps TRBD2 (6 bases). CDR3 length: 15 amino acids. The germline gives CDR1 SGDLS, CDR2 YYNGEE. Trimming pared 3 bases from V and 0 bases from J, leaving 12 bases between. CDR3 nucleotide sequence: TGTGCCAGCAGCGCGGGTGGAGGGAACCAAGAGACCCAGTACTTC. Translating gives CASSAGGGNQETQYF.

J is TRBJ2-7 and V is TRBV25-1; TRBD2 matches at 11 bases. The germline V gene encodes CDR1 MGHDK and CDR2 SYGVNS. J was trimmed by 3 bases and V by 4 bases; bases with no gene match: 5. This CDR3 has 15 amino acids. For the CDR3, the DNA is TGTGCCAGCAGTGCTCAACTAGCGGGGGTCTACGAGCAGTACTTC. This gives the protein CASSAQLAGVYEQYF.

This clonotype was recorded at least ten times. V is TRBV29-1 and J is TRBJ1-1, with D hard to call. V was trimmed by 1 base and J by 2 bases, leaving 2 bases between them. This CDR3 has 11 residues. Germline assignment: CDR1 SQVTM and CDR2 ANQGSEA. CDR3 DNA sequence: TGCAGCGTTGAAGGTAACACTGAAGCTTTCTTT. Its translation: CSVEGNTEAFF.

There are many counts of this clonotype. V and J are TRBV28 and TRBJ1-5; TRBD1 agrees at 10 bases. J lost 7 bases, V lost 5 bases, and 2 bases had no gene match. This CDR3 has 13 amino acids. Looked up from germline, CDR1 is MDHEN and CDR2 is SYDVKM. The CDR3 reads CASSDRGQQPQHF. CDR3 sequence (DNA): TGTGCCAGCAGTGACAGGGGGCAACAGCCCCAGCATTTT.

This clonotype was picked up a small number of times. The chain employs TRBV2 and TRBJ2-3; tentative D call: TRBD2 (5 bases). With 3 bases removed from V and 0 bases from J, the gap between germline ends came to 10 bases. CDR1 and CDR2 from the germline V gene are SNHLY and FYNNEI. This CDR3 spans 15 amino acids. The CDR3 coding sequence is TGTGCCAGCAGTGAGAGAGGGCCGAGCACAGATACGCAGTATTTT. Its translation is CASSERGPSTDTQYF.

This clonotype was seen ten or more times. The chain employs TRBV11-2 and TRBJ2-1; D is unclear. This CDR3 contains 15 residues. The germline V gene encodes CDR1 SGHAT and CDR2 FQNNGV. The germline V and J ends were trimmed by 4 bases and 2 bases, with 12 bases remaining between them. CDR3 residues: CASSSQIPTYNEQFF. The CDR3 DNA reads as TGTGCCAGCAGCTCCCAGATTCCAACCTACAATGAGCAGTTCTTC.